This TCR beta chain came from a study of blood T cell repertoires in COVID-19. Study context: There were acute and convalescent COVID-19 samples, and they came from the United States, Italy and Spain.

Libraries were prepared by immunoSEQ multiplex PCR; TCRdb keeps only in-frame clonotypes and omits some of them. The sample has 320,000 or so clones, about 90% seen once; the top ten hold more than 1%. This CDR3 region has 13 residues. Germline-derived CDR1 and CDR2 are SGHRS and YFSETQ. V was clipped by 2 bases and J by 0 bases, with 5 bases between them. Details on this clone: Within the sample, other DNA sequences also encode this same CDR3.

The study assigned cohorts using participant-reported clinical history. The sequencing sample was made of PBMCs or T cells enriched from blood (not recorded which). V gene TRBV5-1 combines with J gene TRBJ1-1; D is unclear. The clonotype was recovered from a woman in her thirties who had recovered from COVID-19. DNA for the CDR3: TGCGCCAGCAGCTTACGGGTGAACACTGAAGCTTTCTTT. Residues: CASSLRVNTEAFF.